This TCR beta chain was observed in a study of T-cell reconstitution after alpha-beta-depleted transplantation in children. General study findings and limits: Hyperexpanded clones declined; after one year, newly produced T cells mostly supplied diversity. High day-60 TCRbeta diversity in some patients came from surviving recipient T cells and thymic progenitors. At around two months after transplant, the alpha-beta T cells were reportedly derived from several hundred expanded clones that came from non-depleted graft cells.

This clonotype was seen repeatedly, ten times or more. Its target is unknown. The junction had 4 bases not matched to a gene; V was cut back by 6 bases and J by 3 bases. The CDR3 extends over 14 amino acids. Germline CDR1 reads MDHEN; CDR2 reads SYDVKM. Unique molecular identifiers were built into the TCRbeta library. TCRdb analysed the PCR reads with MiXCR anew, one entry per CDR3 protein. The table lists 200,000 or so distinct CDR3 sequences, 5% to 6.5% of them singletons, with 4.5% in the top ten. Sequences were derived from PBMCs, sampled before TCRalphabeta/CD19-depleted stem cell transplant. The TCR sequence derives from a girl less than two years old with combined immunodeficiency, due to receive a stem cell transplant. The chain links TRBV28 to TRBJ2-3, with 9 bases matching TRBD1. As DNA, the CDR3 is TGTGCCAGCAGCACCGGGACAGGGACAGATACGCAGTATTTT. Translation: CASSTGTGTDTQYF.